This T cell receptor beta chain was captured by sequencing in a study of CD4 T cells in relation to SARS-CoV-2 and coronaviruses. Study-wide points: Pre-pandemic and post-infection samples never came from the same donor. Monoreactive clones expanded significantly more to SARS-CoV-2 than crossreactive clones did. Memory recall responses, not primary responses primed in culture, are what the assay detects.

Using immunoSEQ multiplex PCR, the repertoire was profiled, and TCRdb retains in-frame clones only, with some absent. The sample lists 65,000 or so clones, 94% occurring once. The unexposed donors gave CD4+ T cells in about 2011-2019, prior to COVID-19. Cryopreserved PBMCs were CD4-enriched, then split into naive and memory cells. With regard to this clone: Its specificity is not known.

The sample taken for sequencing was naive CD4+ T cells from PBMCs. Stated subset: naive CD4+ T cells isolated by negative enrichment. This receptor was taken from a human donor in good health.

The CDR3 sequence: CASSLTLSTTLYNSPLHF. DNA for the CDR3: TGTGCCAGCAGCCTAACACTTAGTACCACCCTTTATAATTCACCCCTCCACTTT. The gene calls are TRBV4-2 and TRBJ1-6; D gene unclear. The germline V and J ends were trimmed by 4 bases and 4 bases, with 20 bases remaining between them. CDR1 is LGHNA, CDR2 YNFKEQ, per germline. The CDR3 covers 18 residues.